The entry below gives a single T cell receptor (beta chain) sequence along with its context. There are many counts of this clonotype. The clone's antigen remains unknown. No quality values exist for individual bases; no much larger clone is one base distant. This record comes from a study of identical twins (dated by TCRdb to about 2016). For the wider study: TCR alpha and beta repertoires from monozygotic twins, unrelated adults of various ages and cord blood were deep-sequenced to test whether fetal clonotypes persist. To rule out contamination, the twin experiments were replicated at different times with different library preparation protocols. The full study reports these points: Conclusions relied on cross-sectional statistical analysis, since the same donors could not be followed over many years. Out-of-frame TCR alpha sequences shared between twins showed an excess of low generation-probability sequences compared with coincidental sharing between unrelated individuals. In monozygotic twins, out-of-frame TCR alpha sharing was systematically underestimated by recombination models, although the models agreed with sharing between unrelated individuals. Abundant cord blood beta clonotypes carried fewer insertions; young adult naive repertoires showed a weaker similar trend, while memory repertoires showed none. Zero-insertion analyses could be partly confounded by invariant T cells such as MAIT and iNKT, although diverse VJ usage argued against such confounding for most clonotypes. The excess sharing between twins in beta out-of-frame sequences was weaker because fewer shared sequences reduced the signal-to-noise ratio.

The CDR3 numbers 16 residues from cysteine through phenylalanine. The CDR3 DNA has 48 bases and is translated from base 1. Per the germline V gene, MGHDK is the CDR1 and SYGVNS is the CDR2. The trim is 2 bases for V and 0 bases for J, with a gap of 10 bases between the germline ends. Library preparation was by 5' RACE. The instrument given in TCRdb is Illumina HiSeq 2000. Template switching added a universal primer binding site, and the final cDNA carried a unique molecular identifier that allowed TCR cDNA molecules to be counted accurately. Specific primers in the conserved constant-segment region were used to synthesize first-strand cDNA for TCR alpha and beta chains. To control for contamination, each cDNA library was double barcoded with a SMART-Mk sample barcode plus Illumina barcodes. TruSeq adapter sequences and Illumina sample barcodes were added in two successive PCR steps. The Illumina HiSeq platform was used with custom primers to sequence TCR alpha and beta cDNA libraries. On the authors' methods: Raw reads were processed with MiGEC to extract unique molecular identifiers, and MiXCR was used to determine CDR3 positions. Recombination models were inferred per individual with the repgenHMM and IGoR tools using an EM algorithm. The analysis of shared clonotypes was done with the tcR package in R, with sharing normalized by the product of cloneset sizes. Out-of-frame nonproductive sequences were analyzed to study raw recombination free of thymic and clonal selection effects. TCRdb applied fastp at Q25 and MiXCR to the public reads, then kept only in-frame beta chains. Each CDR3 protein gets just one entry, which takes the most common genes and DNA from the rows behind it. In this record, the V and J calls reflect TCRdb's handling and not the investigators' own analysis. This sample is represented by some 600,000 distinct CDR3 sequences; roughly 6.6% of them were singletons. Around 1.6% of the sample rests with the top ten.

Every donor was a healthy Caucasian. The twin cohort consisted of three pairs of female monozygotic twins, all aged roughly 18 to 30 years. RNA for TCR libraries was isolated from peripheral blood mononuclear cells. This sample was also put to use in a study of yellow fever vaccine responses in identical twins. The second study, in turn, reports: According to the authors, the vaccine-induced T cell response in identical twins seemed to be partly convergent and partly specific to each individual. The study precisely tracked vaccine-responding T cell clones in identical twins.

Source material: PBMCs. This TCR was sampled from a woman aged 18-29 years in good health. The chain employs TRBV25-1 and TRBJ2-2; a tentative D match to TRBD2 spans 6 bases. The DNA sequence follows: TGTGCCAGCAGTGAACCGGGACTCTCGAACACCGGGGAGCTGTTTTTT. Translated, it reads CASSEPGLSNTGELFF. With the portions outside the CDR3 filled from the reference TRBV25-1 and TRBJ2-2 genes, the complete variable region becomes EADIYQTPRYLVIGTGKKITLECSQTMGHDKMYWYQQDPGMELHLIHYSYGVNSTEKGDLSSESTVSRIRTEHFPLTLESARPSHTSQYLCASSEPGLSNTGELFFGEGSRLTVL.